Described below is a single T cell receptor (beta chain) sequence and its context. Its antigen is currently unknown. The sample originates from a study of cytomegalovirus exposure and HLA in healthy donors. General study findings and limits: As a later analysis showed, a missense DCLRE1C variant was linked to trimming of TCR beta V- and J-genes. The study designated over 150 TCR beta chains cytomegalovirus-associated. It was reportedly the case that the classifier diagnosed cytomegalovirus status with high specificity and sensitivity.

The CDR3 is 13 residues long. Germline V gene sequence: CDR1 SGHAT, CDR2 FQNNGV. Trimming removed 5 bases from V and 4 bases from J, with 9 bases in between. The PCR used 60 Vbeta and 13 Jbeta primers. The table came from immunoSEQ multiplex PCR; TCRdb's copy has only in-frame clones and leaves some out. Here the sample spans 150,000 to 200,000 clones, around three quarters being singletons. Input material: PBMCs. The chain couples TRBV11-2 to TRBJ2-1, with D tentatively TRBD2 (5 bases). This clonotype was sampled from a middle-aged man in good health and CMV-seronegative. The chain's CDR3 is CASSPTTYNEQFF. The CDR3, as DNA: TGTGCCAGCAGCCCGACTACTTACAATGAGCAGTTCTTC.